This record concerns one T cell receptor beta chain sequence. This CDR3 has 15 residues. CDR1 and CDR2 from the germline V gene are MGHRA and YSYEKL. These data belong to a study of monozygotic twins with inflammatory bowel disease. With the 5' RACE reads reprocessed, TCRdb shows one record per CDR3 protein and no DNA. The sample data list fewer than 150,000 distinct CDR3 sequences. The sample taken for sequencing was blood. This receptor was identified in a human donor with ulcerative colitis or Crohn's disease, or a healthy co-twin of an affected twin (not recorded which). The V call is TRBV4-1, the J call TRBJ2-2; TCRdb proposes TRBD1, but this gene call is untestable without DNA. CDR3 region: CASSLGWGDTGELFF.